This T cell receptor (beta chain) derives from a study of OX40 agonist ivuxolimab in advanced cancers. Sequencing was performed with immunoSEQ multiplex PCR; in TCRdb, only in-frame clones are kept and a portion is missing. The table includes tens of thousands of clones, approximately 79% detected once. The V end was cut by 6 bases, the J end by 9 bases, with 9 bases between. This CDR3 spans 11 amino acids. Germline CDR1 reads MNHEY; CDR2 reads SMNVEV (reference sequence). The chain joins TRBV27 to TRBJ2-1; the D is unclear. Specimen: CD4+ or CD8+ T cells sorted from blood, collected in a trial of the OX40 agonist ivuxolimab. The sequence was collected from an adult with an advanced solid tumor such as melanoma, head and neck, liver or kidney cancer. The CDR3 loop is CASSPGGEQFF. As DNA, the CDR3 is TGTGCCAGCAGCCCAGGCGGTGAGCAGTTCTTC.